These 16 T cell receptor beta chains share one sample of origin, sequenced in a study of control samples from healthy donors and cancer patients. The protocol was immunoSEQ multiplex PCR, while the TCRdb copy is restricted to in-frame clones and leaves out a portion. This sample has 150,000 to 200,000 clones, with around 90% found just once. The specimen sequenced was blood. The receptors were sampled from a woman in her 30s in good health.

The rearrangement uses TRBV6-5 and TRBJ1-5; D remains ambiguous. The V and J ends lost 4 bases and 4 bases respectively, with 11 bases between them. Germline V gene lookup returns CDR1 MNHEY and CDR2 SVGAGI. CDR3 length: 14 amino acids. DNA for the CDR3: TGTGCCAGCAGTTCTCTTAAAAAGAATCAGCCCCAGCATTTT. Translation gives CASSSLKKNQPQHF.

This chain joins TRBV6-5 and TRBJ2-6, with D perhaps matching TRBD2 (7 bases). The CDR3 length is 15 residues. Germline-derived CDR1 and CDR2 are MNHEY and SVGAGI. Trimming pared 7 bases from V and 2 bases from J, leaving 12 bases between. The CDR3 DNA follows: TGTGCCAGCACCAAGGGGGGGACTGGGGCCAACGTCCTGACTTTC. Protein sequence: CASTKGGTGANVLTF.

The gene calls are TRBV11-1 and TRBJ1-6; perhaps TRBD1 as D (6 bases). Germline-derived CDR1 and CDR2 are SGHAT and FQDESV (reference sequence). Trimming shortened V by 4 bases and J by 7 bases, and 14 bases separated the two germline ends. This CDR3 is built from 15 residues. CDR3 nucleotide sequence: TGTGCCAGCAGCTACGAACCGGGACAAAATTCACCCCTCCACTTT. It yields the protein CASSYEPGQNSPLHF.

The V gene is TRBV5-1, the J gene TRBJ1-4; TRBD1 is a possible D gene (6 bases). From germline, CDR1 is SGHRS and CDR2 YFSETQ. V was trimmed by 7 bases and J by 8 bases, leaving 15 bases between them. This CDR3 is 13 amino acids long. CDR3 nucleotide sequence: TGCGCCAGCGGCCCGGGGGGCGCAGAAAAACTGTTTTTT. This encodes CASGPGGAEKLFF.

The chain's CDR3 is CASSMGFNTEAFF. CDR3 bases: TGTGCCAGTAGTATGGGGTTCAACACTGAAGCTTTCTTT. The chain is built from TRBV19 and TRBJ1-1; D remains unclear. The CDR3 loop spans 13 amino acids. V was shortened by 3 bases and J by 2 bases, with 7 bases between the two germline ends. Germline CDR1 is LNHDA and CDR2 is SQIVND (reference sequence). Full variable domain (missing parts from reference TRBV19 and TRBJ1-1): DGGITQSPKYLFRKEGQNVTLSCEQNLNHDAMYWYRQDPGQGLRLIYYSQIVNDFQKGDIAEGYSVSREKKESFPLTVTSAQKNPTAFYLCASSMGFNTEAFFGQGTRLTVV.

V and J are TRBV3-1 (or the pseudogene TRBV3-2) and TRBJ2-1, with 12 positions matching TRBD2. There are 18 residues in the CDR3. Per the germline V gene, CDR1 is LGHDT and CDR2 is YNNKEL (reference sequence). The J segment lost 5 bases and the V segment lost 0 bases, leaving 8 bases of the junction unmatched. The CDR3 DNA follows: TGTGCCAGCAGCCAAGAGGCAGGGACTAGCGGGTACCACAATGAGCAGTTCTTC. It specifies CASSQEAGTSGYHNEQFF.

CDR3 residues: CASKSGTGSPLNTEAFF. The CDR3 DNA reads as TGTGCCAGTAAGTCCGGTACAGGGTCTCCATTGAACACTGAAGCTTTCTTT. The chain carries TRBV19 and TRBJ1-1, with D perhaps matching TRBD1 (6 bases). Trimming shortened V by 7 bases and J by 0 bases, and 21 bases separated the two germline ends. CDR1 and CDR2 (germline): LNHDA, SQIVND (reference sequence). The CDR3 is made up of 17 amino acids.

DNA of the CDR3: TGTGCCAGCAGTTTATCCCGGACACTCTCCCCGGGGGCTTTCTTT. Its protein is CASSLSRTLSPGAFF. The chain employs TRBV27 and TRBJ1-1; maybe TRBD1 (5 bases). CDR1 is MNHEY, CDR2 SMNVEV, per germline (reference sequence). With 0 bases removed from V and 11 bases from J, the gap between germline ends came to 19 bases. The CDR3 totals 15 residues.

The genes are TRBV19 and TRBJ2-4; no firm D call. Trimming pared 1 base from V and 0 bases from J, leaving 7 bases between. This CDR3 contains 15 residues. Germline V CDR1 and CDR2: LNHDA, SQIVND (reference sequence). CDR3 nucleotide sequence: TGTGCCAGTAGTATAGCCAGACAAGCCAAAAACATTCAGTACTTC. It is translated as CASSIARQAKNIQYF.

The chain recombines TRBV10-2 with TRBJ2-7; 9 bases fit TRBD1. After removal of 6 bases from V and 0 bases from J, the junction contained 6 bases not matched to a gene. The CDR3 runs 15 residues. Germline V gene sequence: CDR1 WSHSY, CDR2 SAAADI. The CDR3 DNA sequence: TGCGCCAGCAGGGAAGGACAGGGGAGCTCCTACGAGCAGTACGTC. Its translation: CASREGQGSSYEQYV.

With regard to this clone: Other DNA sequences in the sample encode the same CDR3. V gene TRBV7-9 combines with J gene TRBJ1-1; D is uncertain. From germline, CDR1 is SEHNR and CDR2 FQNEAQ (reference sequence). V lost 1 base and J lost 1, with 4 bases in between. This CDR3 comprises 13 residues. CDR3 nucleotide sequence: TGTGCCAGCAGCTTAGTAGGGAACACTGAAGCTTTCTTT. Its protein is CASSLVGNTEAFF.

This chain connects TRBV5-1 to TRBJ1-4; 8 bases are a match to TRBD1. CDR1 and CDR2 (germline): SGHRS, YFSETQ. This CDR3 has 14 amino acids. V gave up 2 bases and J gave up 8 bases; unmatched junction bases: 5. The CDR3 protein is CASSFSGTGEKLFF. DNA of the CDR3: TGCGCCAGCAGCTTTTCGGGGACAGGAGAAAAACTGTTTTTT.

This chain connects TRBV28 to TRBJ1-4; D possibly corresponds to TRBD1 (5 bases). CDR1 is MDHEN and CDR2 is SYDVKM in the germline V gene. The length of the CDR3 is 15 residues. Trimming took off 3 bases at V and 8 bases at J, with 16 bases between the two ends. The CDR3 protein is CASSFRAMRGEKLFF. The CDR3 DNA is TGTGCCAGCAGTTTTAGGGCAATGAGGGGAGAAAAACTGTTTTTT.

This clone was picked up a small number of times. The rearrangement links TRBV5-1 to TRBJ2-1; TRBD2 matches 7 bases. Germline CDR1 and CDR2: SGHRS and YFSETQ. The CDR3 is 15 residues long. V was pared by 5 bases and J by 4 bases, with 9 bases of the junction left unmatched. DNA of the CDR3: TGCGCCAGCAGTTTTACTAGCGAATCGTACAATGAGCAGTTCTTC. Its protein is CASSFTSESYNEQFF.

The chain uses TRBV6-5 and TRBJ1-1, with D perhaps TRBD1 (5 bases). Trimming took 2 bases from V and 1 from J, leaving 5 bases between them. This CDR3 has 13 residues. CDR1 MNHEY and CDR2 SVGAGI come from the germline V gene. The CDR3 sequence is CASSYGTNTEAFF. CDR3 DNA sequence: TGTGCCAGCAGTTACGGGACGAACACTGAAGCTTTCTTT.

V gene TRBV10-3 combines with J gene TRBJ1-4; 8 nucleotides line up with TRBD1. In germline, CDR1 is ENHRY, CDR2 SYGVKD. V shed 1 base, J shed 8 bases, and the junction held 3 bases outside the gene matches. There are 14 residues in the CDR3. The CDR3, as DNA: TGTGCCATCAGTGAGTTAGGGACAGGCGAAAAACTGTTTTTT. Its translation: CAISELGTGEKLFF.